This T cell receptor beta chain was sequenced during a study of blood T cells in healthy people across ages. Study outcomes and limitations: Researchers said unsorted PBMCs prevented a conclusive naive versus antigen-experienced comparison.

CDR3 length: 13 amino acids. Trimming took off 5 bases at V and 5 bases at J, with 12 bases between the two ends. A word on this clonotype: Antigen: not known.

Primers used in a second PCR of roughly 6 to 12 cycles were a sample-barcoded 5' primer and a J-beta primer mix. Each cDNA molecule received a tag from a template-switch adaptor that had 12 random nucleotides. MiXCR, run by TCRdb on the 5' RACE reads, gives a single entry per CDR3 protein. The sample lists 920,000 or so distinct CDR3 sequences; 40% to 50% were seen once. The chain has TRBV12-3 or TRBV12-4 and TRBJ1-2; D may be TRBD1 (5 bases). This sequence was found in a woman in her fifties or sixties in good health. Sequenced sample: blood. The CDR3 nucleotides read TGTGCCAGCAGTGACACAGGATTTTATGGCTACACCTTC. It encodes CASSDTGFYGYTF.